This T cell receptor beta chain is from a study of shared clonotypes between healthy human individuals. Study-wide background: Each donor contributed plates that comprised three CD4 naive, three CD4 memory, two CD8 naive and one CD8 memory.

As regards this clone: What it binds is unknown.

Libraries were prepared by immunoSEQ multiplex PCR; TCRdb keeps only in-frame clonotypes and omits some of them. Of approximately 2.5 million clones listed, more than 80% were seen once; the top ten hold over 0.12%. Notes on the study in general: Specimens sampled were limited to blood, with tissue repertoires likely differing. Clonotype sharing among the donors was expected to vary with sequencing depth. Though the depth was large, rarefaction showed that sorted-subset sequencing was incomplete.

The CDR3 length is 18 residues. The germline CDR1 and CDR2 sequences are LNHDA and SQIVND (reference sequence). Trimming stripped 9 bases from V and 1 base from J, with 27 bases between. The receptor's source is a man aged 18 to 30 in good health. The sequenced material came from naive CD4+ T cells sorted from blood. Subset of the sample: CD45RA+ positively selected. The chain recombines TRBV19 with TRBJ1-2; D is unclear. DNA of the CDR3: TGTGCCAGCAGCGACAAACCAGCAACCCAAAGCATTAACTATGGCTACACCTTC. Its protein is CASSDKPATQSINYGYTF.